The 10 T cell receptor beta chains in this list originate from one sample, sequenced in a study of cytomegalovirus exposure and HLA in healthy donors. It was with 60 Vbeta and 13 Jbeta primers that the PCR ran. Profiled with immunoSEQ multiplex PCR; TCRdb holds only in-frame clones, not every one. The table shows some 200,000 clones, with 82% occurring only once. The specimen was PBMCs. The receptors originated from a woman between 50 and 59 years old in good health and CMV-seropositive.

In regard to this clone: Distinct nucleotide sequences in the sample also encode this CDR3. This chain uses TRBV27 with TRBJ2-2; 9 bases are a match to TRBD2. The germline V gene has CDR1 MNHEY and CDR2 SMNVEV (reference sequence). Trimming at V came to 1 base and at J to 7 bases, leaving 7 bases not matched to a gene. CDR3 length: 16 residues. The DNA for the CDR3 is TGTGCCAGCAGTTTATGGGCGGGAGGGCCTGGCGGGGAGCTGTTTTTT. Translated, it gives CASSLWAGGPGGELFF.

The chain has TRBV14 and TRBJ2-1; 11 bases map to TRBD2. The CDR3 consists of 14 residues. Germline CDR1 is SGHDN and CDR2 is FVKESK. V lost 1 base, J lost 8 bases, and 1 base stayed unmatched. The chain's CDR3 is CASSQALAGDEQFF. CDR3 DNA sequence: TGTGCCAGCAGCCAAGCACTAGCGGGGGATGAGCAGTTCTTC.

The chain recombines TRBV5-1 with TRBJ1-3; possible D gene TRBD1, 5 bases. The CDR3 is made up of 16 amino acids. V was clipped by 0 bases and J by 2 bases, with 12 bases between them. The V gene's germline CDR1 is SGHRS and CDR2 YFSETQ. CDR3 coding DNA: TGCGCCAGCAGCTTGGGCCAAGTAGGGGCTGGAAACACCATATATTTT. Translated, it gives CASSLGQVGAGNTIYF.

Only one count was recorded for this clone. CDR3 sequence (DNA): TGTGCCAGCTCACCCCCTTCGGGGGGGGGATACTCGGGCTACACCTTC. It yields the protein CASSPPSGGGYSGYTF. V gene TRBV18 combines with J gene TRBJ1-2; tentative D call: TRBD1 (5 bases). V was pared by 3 bases and J by 8 bases, with 22 bases between. CDR3 length: 16 amino acids. Looked up from germline, CDR1 is KGHSH and CDR2 is LQKENI.

CDR3 amino acids: CASSASAAPTDTQYF. The DNA of the CDR3 is TGTGCCAGCAGCGCCTCAGCGGCCCCCACAGATACGCAGTATTTT. The genes are TRBV7-9 and TRBJ2-3; a weak D match, TRBD2 (5 bases). V was clipped by 5 bases and J by 2 bases, with 14 bases between them. CDR1 is SEHNR and CDR2 is FQNEAQ in the germline V gene (reference sequence). This CDR3 contains 15 residues.

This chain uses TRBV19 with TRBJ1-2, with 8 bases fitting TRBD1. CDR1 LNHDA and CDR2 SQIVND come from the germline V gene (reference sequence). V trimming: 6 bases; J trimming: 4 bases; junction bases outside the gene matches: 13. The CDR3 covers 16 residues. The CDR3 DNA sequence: TGTGCCAGTAGCCGCCCCGGACAGGGTTCCTCCTATGGCTACACCTTC. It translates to CASSRPGQGSSYGYTF.

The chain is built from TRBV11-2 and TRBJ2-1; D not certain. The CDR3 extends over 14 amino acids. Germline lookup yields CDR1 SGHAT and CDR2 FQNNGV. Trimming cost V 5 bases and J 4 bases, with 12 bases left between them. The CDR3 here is CASSPGLLYNEQFF. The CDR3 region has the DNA TGTGCCAGCAGCCCCGGTTTGTTATACAATGAGCAGTTCTTC.

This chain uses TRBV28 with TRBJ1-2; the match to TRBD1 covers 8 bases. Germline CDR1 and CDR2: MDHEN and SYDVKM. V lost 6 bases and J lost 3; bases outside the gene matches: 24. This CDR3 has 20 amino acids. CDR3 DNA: TGTGCCAGCAGCCTTTTCACAGGGACAGGTTATGTGCGGGGTTACTATGGCTACACCTTC. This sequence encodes CASSLFTGTGYVRGYYGYTF.

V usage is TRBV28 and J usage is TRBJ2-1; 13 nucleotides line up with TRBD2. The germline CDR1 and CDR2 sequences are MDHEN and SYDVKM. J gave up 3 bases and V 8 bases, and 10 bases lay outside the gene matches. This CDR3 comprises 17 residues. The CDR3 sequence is CASPPRGLAGRYNEQFF. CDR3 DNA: TGTGCCAGCCCCCCCCGGGGACTAGCGGGACGCTACAATGAGCAGTTCTTC. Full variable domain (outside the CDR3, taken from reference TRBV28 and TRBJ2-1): DVKVTQSSRYLVKRTGEKVFLECVQDMDHENMFWYRQDPGLGLRLIYFSYDVKMKEKGDIPEGYSVSREKKERFSLILESASTNQTSMYLCASPPRGLAGRYNEQFFGPGTRLTVL.

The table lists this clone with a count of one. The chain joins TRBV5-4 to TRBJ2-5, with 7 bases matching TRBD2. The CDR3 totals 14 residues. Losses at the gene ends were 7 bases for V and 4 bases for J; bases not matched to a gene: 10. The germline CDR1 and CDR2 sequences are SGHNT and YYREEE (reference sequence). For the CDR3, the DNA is TGTGCCAGCGCGGCTAGCGGCACCGGAGAGACCCAGTACTTC. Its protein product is CASAASGTGETQYF.